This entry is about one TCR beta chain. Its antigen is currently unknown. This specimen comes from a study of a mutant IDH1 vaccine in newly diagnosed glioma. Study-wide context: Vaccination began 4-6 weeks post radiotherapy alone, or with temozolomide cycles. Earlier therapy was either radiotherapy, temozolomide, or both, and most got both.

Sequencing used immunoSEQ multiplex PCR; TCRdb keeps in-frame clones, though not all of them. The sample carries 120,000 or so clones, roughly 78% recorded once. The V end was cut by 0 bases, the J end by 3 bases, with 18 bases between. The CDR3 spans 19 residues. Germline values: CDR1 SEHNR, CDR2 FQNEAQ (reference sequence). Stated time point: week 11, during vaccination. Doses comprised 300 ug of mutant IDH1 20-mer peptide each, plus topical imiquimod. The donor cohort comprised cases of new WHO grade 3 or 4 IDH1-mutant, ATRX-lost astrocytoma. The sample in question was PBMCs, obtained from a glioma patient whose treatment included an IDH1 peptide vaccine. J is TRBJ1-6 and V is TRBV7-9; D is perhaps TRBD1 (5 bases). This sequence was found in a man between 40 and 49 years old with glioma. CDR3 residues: CASSLAGAPGRDYNSPLHF. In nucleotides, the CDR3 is TGTGCCAGCAGCTTAGCCGGGGCTCCCGGGAGAGACTATAATTCACCCCTCCACTTT.